The clone carrying this T cell receptor (beta chain) was seen a few times. Its matching antigen is unknown. Constant-segment primers and 5'RACE yielded cDNA libraries for TCR alpha and TCR beta, each carrying sample barcodes and UMIs. Each CDR3 protein is one row after TCRdb ran MiXCR on the 5' RACE reads. Of roughly 600,000 distinct CDR3 sequences detected, about a sixth appear once; the ten largest clones hold approximately 12%. The sample is drawn from a study of T-cell memory formation after mild COVID-19. Study background: Largely, the TCR clusters proved donor specific. General study points: Contracting clones from day 15 to 85 had balanced CD4/CD8; later expanders favoured CD4+. Day 37-peaking second-wave clones had unconfirmed SARS-CoV-2 specificity.

The CDR3 totals 18 residues. The TCR comes from an adult woman who had mild COVID-19 (a few samples of this study predate the infection). Cell type and time point are not known. This chain links TRBV21-1 with TRBJ1-5. TRBV21-1 is a recognized pseudogene. Material for sequencing was PBMCs or a T cell subset sorted from them (not recorded which). CDR3 protein: CASSTSQGRNHSNQPQHF. Written as DNA, the CDR3 is TGTGCCAGCAGCACCTCCCAAGGGAGGAACCATAGCAATCAGCCCCAGCATTTT.